Following are 4 T cell receptor beta chains from one sample sequenced in a study of Graves' ophthalmopathy and Graves' hyperthyroidism. As the template, RNA transcripts were used to amplify TCR beta CDR3 regions. Second-round multiplex PCR came after a first-round RT-PCR that employed HTBI primers. A single record per CDR3 protein comes from TCRdb applying MiXCR to the multiplex PCR reads. The data show 350,000 or so distinct CDR3 sequences, with roughly 15% seen just once and around an eighth held by the top ten. Source material: peripheral blood. The receptors here all came from an adult man with Graves' ophthalmopathy.

This clonotype appeared many times. The rearrangement joins TRBV6-5 to TRBJ2-5; D is uncertain. The CDR3 runs to 15 residues. Deletions cut 8 bases from V and 0 bases from J, with 16 bases between. Looked up from germline, CDR1 is MNHEY and CDR2 is SVGAGI. The CDR3 reads CASSVTALDQETQYF. DNA of the CDR3: TGTGCCAGCTCTGTGACGGCTCTGGACCAAGAGACCCAGTACTTC.

This clonotype was seen many times. The rearrangement links TRBV11-2 to TRBJ2-7, with TRBD2 identical over 14 bases. The CDR3 sequence is 19 residues long. Germline CDR1 is SGHAT and CDR2 is FQNNGV. V was clipped by 0 bases and J by 0 bases; unmatched bases: 7. The CDR3 spells CASSLDGTSGSPSSYEQYF. DNA for the CDR3: TGTGCCAGCAGCTTAGACGGGACTAGCGGGAGCCCTTCCTCCTACGAGCAGTACTTC.

This clonotype was detected ten times or more. The chain recombines TRBV5-1 with TRBJ2-7, with a weak D call TRBD2 (6 bases). Trimming stripped 5 bases from V and 4 bases from J, with 25 bases between. CDR3 size: 17 residues. The germline gives CDR1 SGHRS, CDR2 YFSETQ. The CDR3 DNA follows: TGCGCCAGCAGACCCCAGGGACGCGGGCGGGATGGTTACGAGCAGTACTTC. This gives the protein CASRPQGRGRDGYEQYF. Supplemented by reference TRBV5-1 and TRBJ2-7, the full variable domain reads KAGVTQTPRYLIKTRGQQVTLSCSPISGHRSVSWYQQTPGQGLQFLFEYFSETQRNKGNFPGRFSGRQFSNSRSEMNVSTLELGDSALYLCASRPQGRGRDGYEQYFGPGTRLTVT.

V is TRBV6-4 and J is TRBJ2-3; 9 bases align to TRBD1. J lost 1 base, V lost 4 bases, and 0 bases had no gene match. The V gene's germline CDR1 is MRHNA and CDR2 SNTAGT. This CDR3 contains 14 residues. The CDR3 loop reads CASSGTGGTDTQYF. The CDR3 nucleotides are TGTGCCAGCAGTGGGACAGGGGGCACAGATACGCAGTATTTT.